The 28 T cell receptor beta chains below all came from one sample that was sequenced in a study of identical twins. Each CDR3 protein gets one entry after TCRdb re-called the 5' RACE reads with MiXCR. Of approximately 670,000 distinct CDR3 sequences listed, approximately 6% are singletons. Source material: naive T cells sorted from blood. These receptors all stem from a young man in good health.

This clonotype was detected only a few times. The chain is built from TRBV20-1 and TRBJ2-1, with unresolved D. The CDR3 spans 11 residues. Germline-derived CDR1 and CDR2 are DFQATT and SNEGSKA (reference sequence). Trimming left V 4 bases short and J 4 bases short, with 5 bases between. CDR3 sequence: CSATPYNEQFF. The CDR3 region has the DNA TGCAGTGCTACCCCATACAATGAGCAGTTCTTC.

The chain couples TRBV6-2 or TRBV6-3 to TRBJ2-1; 7 bases map to TRBD2. Germline-derived CDR1 and CDR2 are MNHEY and SVGEGT. J lost 7 bases, V lost 5 bases, and 5 bases had no gene match. The CDR3 has 13 amino acids. The CDR3 loop is CASSITSVNEQFF. CDR3 in DNA: TGTGCCAGCAGTATTACTAGCGTAAATGAGCAGTTCTTC.

This clonotype was recorded many times. This chain links TRBV10-3 with TRBJ2-2, with 7 bases lining up with TRBD2. Germline lookup yields CDR1 ENHRY and CDR2 SYGVKD. J was trimmed by 3 bases and V by 7 bases; bases with no gene match: 11. The CDR3 spans 16 residues. The chain's CDR3 is CAITTPGGRDTGELFF. CDR3 DNA: TGTGCCATCACCACCCCCGGCGGGAGAGACACCGGGGAGCTGTTTTTT.

This chain connects TRBV2 to TRBJ1-5; 7 nucleotides line up with TRBD1. The V gene's germline CDR1 is SNHLY and CDR2 FYNNEI. After removal of 2 bases from V and 0 bases from J, the junction contained 4 bases not matched to a gene. This CDR3 spans 16 amino acids. The CDR3 loop is CASSESRGYSNQPQHF. CDR3 DNA sequence: TGTGCCAGCAGTGAAAGCAGGGGGTATAGCAATCAGCCCCAGCATTTT.

This chain uses TRBV20-1 with TRBJ2-1, with unresolved D. Germline assignment: CDR1 DFQATT and CDR2 SNEGSKA (reference sequence). The CDR3 length is 14 residues. Trimming took 2 bases from V and 4 from J, leaving 12 bases between them. This CDR3 is CSARKVLSYNEQFF. Here the CDR3 DNA reads TGCAGTGCTAGAAAGGTGTTGTCATACAATGAGCAGTTCTTC.

V and J are TRBV20-1 and TRBJ2-3, with 9 bases fitting TRBD2. J was trimmed by 2 bases and V by 3 bases; bases with no gene match: 6. CDR3 length: 15 residues. CDR1 is DFQATT, CDR2 SNEGSKA, per germline (reference sequence). CDR3 protein: CSARMREGVTDTQYF. In DNA form, the CDR3 reads TGCAGTGCTAGGATGCGGGAGGGTGTCACAGATACGCAGTATTTT.

This rearrangement joins TRBV30 to TRBJ2-5; tentatively, D is TRBD1 or TRBD2 (6 bases each). Germline V gives CDR1 GTSNPN, CDR2 SVGIG (reference sequence). CDR3 size: 12 residues. The V end was cut by 2 bases, the J end by 5 bases, with 9 bases between. The CDR3 is CAWSQGRETQYF. For the CDR3, the DNA is TGTGCCTGGAGTCAGGGGAGGGAGACCCAGTACTTC.

This clonotype has just a few counts. The gene calls are TRBV12-3 or TRBV12-4 and TRBJ2-3, with D possibly called TRBD1 or TRBD2 (5 bases each). V gave up 6 bases and J gave up 2 bases, with 21 bases separating them. This CDR3 region has 17 residues. CDR3 in DNA: TGTGCCAGCAGGGATCGGGGCCGTCGTGGAACCACAGATACGCAGTATTTT. The encoded protein is CASRDRGRRGTTDTQYF.

Only a few counts were recorded for this clonotype. The J gene is TRBJ2-2, the V gene TRBV12-3 or TRBV12-4; D is ambiguous. The CDR3 totals 13 residues. V lost 1 base and J lost 7, with 7 bases in between. The CDR3 loop reads CASSLGADGELFF. CDR3 nucleotide sequence: TGTGCCAGCAGTTTAGGTGCTGACGGGGAGCTGTTTTTT.

This clonotype was detected ten times or more. The chain joins TRBV11-2 to TRBJ2-7, with D possibly matching TRBD1 (6 bases). CDR1 and CDR2 from the germline V gene are SGHAT and FQNNGV. The V end was cut by 1 base, the J end by 2 bases, with 12 bases between. The CDR3 extends over 15 amino acids. DNA for the CDR3: TGTGCCAGCAGCTTAGCGGTAAGGGGGACCTACGAGCAGTACTTC. It yields the protein CASSLAVRGTYEQYF.

The chain couples TRBV11-2 to TRBJ2-3; tentative D call: TRBD2 (6 bases). Germline CDR1 SGHAT, CDR2 FQNNGV. The CDR3 runs to 17 residues. Trimming left V 0 bases short and J 0 bases short, with 13 bases between. The CDR3 loop reads CASSLEGGRGSTDTQYF. The CDR3 nucleotides are TGTGCCAGCAGCTTAGAAGGCGGGCGGGGTAGCACAGATACGCAGTATTTT.

This clonotype has only a few counts. This chain links TRBV4-1 with TRBJ2-3, with 9 bases identical to TRBD2. The CDR3 loop spans 15 amino acids. The junction had 4 bases not matched to a gene; V was cut back by 1 base and J by 5 bases. Germline loops: CDR1 MGHRA, CDR2 YSYEKL. The CDR3 sequence is CASSQGGGVRDTQYF. The CDR3, as DNA: TGCGCCAGCAGCCAAGGCGGGGGGGTTAGAGATACGCAGTATTTT.

This clonotype was counted many times. The CDR3 here is CASSLTTSGRANEQFF. The CDR3 DNA is TGTGCCAGCAGCCTAACGACTAGCGGGAGGGCCAATGAGCAGTTCTTC. This sequence joins TRBV7-8 and TRBJ2-1, with TRBD2 matching over 14 bases. Germline V gives CDR1 SGHVS, CDR2 FQNEAQ. The CDR3 sequence is 16 residues long. The V gene end was trimmed by 5 bases and the J gene end by 6 bases; junction bases not matched to a gene: 6.

In this sample, this clonotype turned up many times. The CDR3 loop reads CASRLAGDYEQYF. DNA of the CDR3: TGCGCCAGCAGACTAGCGGGGGACTACGAGCAGTACTTC. The genes are TRBV5-1 and TRBJ2-7, with 11 bases lining up with TRBD2. This CDR3 contains 13 residues. Germline values: CDR1 SGHRS, CDR2 YFSETQ. J lost 3 bases, V lost 5 bases, and 1 base had no gene match.

This clonotype was seen a handful of times. The V and J genes are TRBV29-1 and TRBJ2-3; D unresolved. This CDR3 has 15 residues. Germline V lookup: CDR1 SQVTM, CDR2 ANQGSEA. The V gene lost 4 bases and the J gene lost 2 bases, with 16 bases spanning the gap. The DNA for the CDR3 is TGCAGCGTTGTGATGTGGCGGATATACACAGATACGCAGTATTTT. As protein: CSVVMWRIYTDTQYF.

Many counts were recorded for this clonotype. This sequence joins TRBV20-1 and TRBJ2-5; TRBD2 is a possible D gene (6 bases). V dropped 8 bases and J dropped 7 bases, with 17 bases sitting between them. The CDR3 length is 12 residues. Looked up from germline, CDR1 is DFQATT and CDR2 is SNEGSKA (reference sequence). CDR3 amino acids: CSISSEMGTQYF. CDR3 DNA: TGCAGTATATCTAGCGAAATGGGGACCCAGTACTTC.

With regard to this clonotype: Since a much larger clone is just one base distant, this may be a read error. The rearrangement uses TRBV20-1 and TRBJ1-2; no firm D call. The CDR3 has 12 residues. Germline V CDR1 and CDR2: DFQATT, SNEGSKA (reference sequence). V was pared by 8 bases and J by 1 base, with 11 bases between. The CDR3 DNA is TGCAGTACCCCGGGGAATAACTATGGCTACACCTTC. This translates into CSTPGNNYGYTF.

In its sample, this clonotype was seen many times. V is TRBV20-1 and J is TRBJ2-1; TRBD1 matches 7 bases. The V and J ends lost 4 bases and 0 bases, in that order; junction bases with no gene match: 6. Germline V gene sequence: CDR1 DFQATT, CDR2 SNEGSKA (reference sequence). The CDR3 is made up of 15 amino acids. Written as DNA, the CDR3 is TGCAGTGCTAATCCACAGGGGAGCTCCTACAATGAGCAGTTCTTC. This gives the protein CSANPQGSSYNEQFF.

Many counts were recorded for this clonotype. This chain links TRBV20-1 with TRBJ2-3; 10 nucleotides match TRBD1. Germline CDR1 is DFQATT and CDR2 is SNEGSKA (reference sequence). This CDR3 contains 15 residues. The trim removed 6 bases at V and 5 bases at J, leaving 11 bases unmatched. The CDR3 DNA sequence: TGCAGTGCGTTGGGCCCGGGACAGGGGCAAGATACGCAGTATTTT. It is translated as CSALGPGQGQDTQYF.

The chain has TRBV4-1 and TRBJ1-5, with 10 bases identical to TRBD1. The CDR3 is 16 amino acids. Germline loops: CDR1 MGHRA, CDR2 YSYEKL. Losses at the gene ends were 5 bases for V and 3 bases for J; bases not matched to a gene: 7. The CDR3 is CASSNRTGGINQPQHF. In DNA form, the CDR3 reads TGCGCCAGCAGCAATCGGACAGGGGGAATCAATCAGCCCCAGCATTTT.

This clonotype has a count of ten or more. V and J are TRBV29-1 and TRBJ2-1; D is unclear. The germline gives CDR1 SQVTM, CDR2 ANQGSEA. Trimming took off 3 bases at V and 10 bases at J, with 13 bases between the two ends. The CDR3 loop spans 12 amino acids. Here the CDR3 reads CSVDVLVGEQFF. Written as DNA, the CDR3 is TGCAGCGTTGACGTACTTGTCGGGGAGCAGTTCTTC.

This clonotype has ten or more counts. The chain combines TRBV12-5 with TRBJ2-2; 11 bases are a match to TRBD2. The CDR3 covers 16 residues. Germline loops: CDR1 LGHNT, CDR2 FRNRAP. The trim removed 6 bases at V and 3 bases at J, leaving 6 bases unmatched. In DNA, the CDR3 is TGTGCTAGTGGCCGCACTAGCGGGAGTTACACCGGGGAGCTGTTTTTT. It encodes CASGRTSGSYTGELFF.

Points on this clonotype: This CDR3 fails to terminate in the conserved phenylalanine or tryptophan, so it likely reflects a read error. The DNA is omitted, as the CDR3 cannot be located on it reliably, and the CDR3 follows TCRdb's listing. The chain combines TRBV7-2 with TRBJ2-7; the table calls TRBD2, which could not be checked here. Termini included, the CDR3 measures 12 amino acids. The germline V gene encodes CDR1 SGHTA and CDR2 FQGNSA. The CDR3 loop is CASSLESVLRFP.

This clonotype was observed a handful of times. DNA for the CDR3: TGTGCCAGCAGCCCGGGTGGTGGCGGGCTATCCTACGAGCAGTACTTC. Amino acids: CASSPGGGGLSYEQYF. The chain has TRBV7-8 and TRBJ2-7, with a tentative D call TRBD2 (5 bases). V lost 5 bases to trimming and J lost 1 base, with 18 bases between them. The germline V gene has CDR1 SGHVS and CDR2 FQNEAQ. This CDR3 region has 16 residues.

A few counts support this clonotype. The rearrangement uses TRBV15 and TRBJ2-2; D ambiguous. The CDR3 sequence is 13 residues long. The V and J ends lost 0 bases and 9 bases respectively, with 8 bases between them. Per germline, CDR1 LNHNV and CDR2 YYDKDF (reference sequence). The CDR3 bases are TGTGCCACCAGCAGAGAATCAAGAAGGGAGCTGTTTTTT. It codes for CATSRESRRELFF.

This chain connects TRBV6-1 to TRBJ2-1; the D gene is possibly TRBD2 (6 bases). CDR1 and CDR2 from the germline V gene are MNHNS and SASEGT. V lost 10 bases, J lost 5 bases, and 15 bases lay in between. CDR3 length: 13 amino acids. This chain's CDR3 is CATKGAGNNEQFF. CDR3 DNA: TGTGCCACCAAAGGGGCGGGAAACAATGAGCAGTTCTTC.

The chain links TRBV15 to TRBJ2-7; 8 nucleotides match TRBD2. This CDR3 contains 13 residues. V trimming: 2 bases; J trimming: 6 bases; junction bases outside the gene matches: 3. CDR1 and CDR2 (germline): LNHNV, YYDKDF (reference sequence). CDR3 amino acids: CATSRPGGGEQYF. CDR3 DNA: TGTGCCACCAGCAGACCGGGAGGGGGCGAGCAGTACTTC. Variable domain in full (rest from reference TRBV15 and TRBJ2-7): DAMVIQNPRYQVTQFGKPVTLSCSQTLNHNVMYWYQQKSSQAPKLLFHYYDKDFNNEADTPDNFQSRRPNTSFCFLDIRSPGLGDTAMYLCATSRPGGGEQYFGPGTRLTVT.

In this sample, this clonotype turned up many times. The chain links TRBV25-1 to TRBJ2-1; 8 bases are shared with TRBD2. The CDR3 consists of 14 residues. Per germline, CDR1 MGHDK and CDR2 SYGVNS. V dropped 1 base and J dropped 9; count of bases not matched to a gene: 5. The CDR3 loop reads CASSEFAGGGEQFF. The CDR3 nucleotides are TGTGCCAGCAGTGAATTTGCGGGAGGAGGTGAGCAGTTCTTC.